The next 18 T cell receptor beta chains were all read from a single sample in a study of blood T cell repertoires in COVID-19. Assay: immunoSEQ multiplex PCR; the TCRdb copy retains only in-frame clones and omits some. The profile covers some 100,000 clones, with around four fifths appearing a single time and around 10% taken by the ten largest. The sequenced sample was peripheral blood. These receptors all stem from a woman between 70 and 85 years old with acute or convalescent COVID-19.

This chain connects TRBV6-2 or TRBV6-3 to TRBJ1-5; possibly TRBD1 for D (5 bases). This CDR3 has 16 residues. From germline, CDR1 is MNHEY and CDR2 SVGEGT. V was shortened by 2 bases and J by 6 bases, with 17 bases between the two germline ends. CDR3 in DNA: TGTGCCAGCAGTTACGTGGAGGGGCCCTCCCGTCAGCCCCAGCATTTT. Protein product: CASSYVEGPSRQPQHF.

The CDR3 loop reads CAISSGTGAGNTIYF. The CDR3 nucleotides read TGTGCCATCAGTTCCGGGACAGGGGCCGGAAACACCATATATTTT. The chain uses TRBV10-3 and TRBJ1-3; TRBD1 aligns across 10 bases. CDR3 length equals 15 residues. The V gene's germline CDR1 is ENHRY and CDR2 SYGVKD. V shed 5 bases and J 4 bases; nucleotides not matched to a gene: 5.

The gene calls are TRBV9 and TRBJ2-3; D is unclear. Germline loops: CDR1 SGDLS, CDR2 YYNGEE. Trimming shortened V by 0 bases and J by 6 bases, and 8 bases separated the two germline ends. The CDR3 is 13 residues long. In nucleotides, the CDR3 is TGTGCCAGCAGCGTAGGCTACGGGGATACGCAGTATTTT. Residues: CASSVGYGDTQYF.

V and J are TRBV7-2 and TRBJ2-1, with 7 positions matching TRBD1. With 1 base clipped from V and 8 bases from J, the junction kept 2 bases outside the gene matches. CDR3 size: 13 residues. The germline gives CDR1 SGHTA, CDR2 FQGNSA. The CDR3 region is CASSLGTGDEQFF. The CDR3 DNA reads TGTGCCAGCAGCTTAGGGACAGGTGATGAGCAGTTCTTC.

This clone has at least ten counts. The rearrangement joins TRBV10-3 to TRBJ1-6, with unresolved D. Germline V gene lookup returns CDR1 ENHRY and CDR2 SYGVKD. Trimming removed 6 bases from V and 8 bases from J, with 14 bases in between. This CDR3 is 14 amino acids long. The chain's CDR3 is CAIREEGIDSPLHF. CDR3 sequence (DNA): TGTGCCATCAGGGAAGAGGGAATAGATTCACCCCTCCACTTT.

The chain joins TRBV5-1 to TRBJ2-2; 7 bases are a match to TRBD1. V trimming: 0 bases; J trimming: 4 bases; junction bases outside the gene matches: 12. Germline CDR1 reads SGHRS; CDR2 reads YFSETQ. CDR3 length equals 18 residues. CDR3 DNA sequence: TGCGCCAGCAGCTTGGGTCTCTTAGGGGGCTCTGGCACCGGGGAGCTGTTTTTT. It encodes CASSLGLLGGSGTGELFF.

The genes are TRBV6-5 and TRBJ1-5; the D gene is possibly TRBD1 (6 bases). Germline V gives CDR1 MNHEY, CDR2 SVGAGI. This CDR3 is 14 amino acids long. With 0 bases removed from V and 6 bases from J, the gap between germline ends came to 9 bases. CDR3 sequence: CASSYSRGAQPQHF. In DNA, the CDR3 is TGTGCCAGCAGTTACTCGCGGGGGGCTCAGCCCCAGCATTTT.

This chain links TRBV6-5 with TRBJ1-5; perhaps TRBD1 as D (6 bases). The V gene's germline CDR1 is MNHEY and CDR2 SVGAGI. The ends were cut back, 6 bases at V and 0 bases at J, with 6 bases in the middle. The CDR3 covers 13 residues. CDR3 protein: CASSRGSNQPQHF. The CDR3 region has the DNA TGTGCCAGCAGCAGGGGTAGCAATCAGCCCCAGCATTTT.

This chain joins TRBV5-1 and TRBJ1-4; 7 positions agree with TRBD1. V lost 0 bases and J lost 1; bases outside the gene matches: 6. The germline V gene encodes CDR1 SGHRS and CDR2 YFSETQ. The CDR3 loop spans 17 amino acids. CDR3 in DNA: TGCGCCAGCAGCTTGGCCCAGGGGGTTGGAACTAATGAAAAACTGTTTTTT. This encodes CASSLAQGVGTNEKLFF. The entire variable domain, with the rest obtained from reference TRBV5-1 and TRBJ1-4, is as follows: KAGVTQTPRYLIKTRGQQVTLSCSPISGHRSVSWYQQTPGQGLQFLFEYFSETQRNKGNFPGRFSGRQFSNSRSEMNVSTLELGDSALYLCASSLAQGVGTNEKLFFGSGTQLSVL.

The genes are TRBV5-4 and TRBJ1-1; a weak D match, TRBD1 (6 bases). Trimming removed 4 bases from V and 1 base from J, with 14 bases in between. Germline V gives CDR1 SGHNT, CDR2 YYREEE (reference sequence). This CDR3 is built from 15 residues. Here the CDR3 DNA reads TGTGCCAGCAGCCTGGACAGTATTTCGAACACTGAAGCTTTCTTT. Amino acids: CASSLDSISNTEAFF.

The chain couples TRBV7-8 to TRBJ1-3, with TRBD1 matching 10 bases. The CDR3 totals 16 residues. V lost 0 bases, J lost 2 bases, and 1 base stayed unmatched. In germline, CDR1 is SGHVS, CDR2 FQNEAQ. In DNA form, the CDR3 reads TGTGCCAGCAGCTTAGCGGACAGGGGGACTGGAAACACCATATATTTT. This sequence encodes CASSLADRGTGNTIYF. The full variable domain, with the rest looked up from reference TRBV7-8 and TRBJ1-3, is GAGVSQSPRYKVAKRGQDVALRCDPISGHVSLFWYQQALGQGPEFLTYFQNEAQLDKSGLPSDRFFAERPEGSVSTLKIQRTQQEDSAVYLCASSLADRGTGNTIYFGEGSWLTVV.

V is TRBV3-1 (or the pseudogene TRBV3-2) and J is TRBJ2-3, with D possibly matching TRBD2 (5 bases). The CDR3 covers 13 residues. The V gene lost 8 bases and the J gene lost 3 bases, with 12 bases spanning the gap. Germline V lookup: CDR1 LGHDT, CDR2 YNNKEL (reference sequence). The CDR3 loop is CASRRRGTDTQYF. CDR3 sequence (DNA): TGTGCCAGCCGACGGCGCGGGACAGATACGCAGTATTTT.

The chain employs TRBV7-8 and TRBJ1-2, with TRBD1 identical over 9 bases. V was clipped by 0 bases and J by 6 bases; unmatched bases: 2. The germline V gene encodes CDR1 SGHVS and CDR2 FQNEAQ. The CDR3 is 14 residues long. The CDR3 region has the DNA TGTGCCAGCAGCTTAGCACAGGGGGCGGATGGCTACACCTTC. This sequence encodes CASSLAQGADGYTF. Full variable domain (remainder filled in from reference TRBV7-8 and TRBJ1-2): GAGVSQSPRYKVAKRGQDVALRCDPISGHVSLFWYQQALGQGPEFLTYFQNEAQLDKSGLPSDRFFAERPEGSVSTLKIQRTQQEDSAVYLCASSLAQGADGYTFGSGTRLTVV.

This clone was seen just once. The chain recombines TRBV7-9 with TRBJ2-5; TRBD2 aligns across 8 bases. The CDR3 spans 14 residues. Trimming removed 4 bases from V and 5 bases from J; junction bases left unmatched: 6. Germline CDR1 reads SEHNR; CDR2 reads FQNEAQ (reference sequence). CDR3 amino acids: CASSSGGPLETQYF. CDR3 nucleotides: TGTGCCAGCAGCTCGGGGGGGCCACTGGAGACCCAGTACTTC.

V is TRBV27 and J is TRBJ1-6; 8 positions agree with TRBD1. Trimming cost V 3 bases and J 9 bases; bases outside gene matches: 4. The CDR3 spans 14 residues. Looked up from germline, CDR1 is MNHEY and CDR2 is SMNVEV (reference sequence). The CDR3 DNA follows: TGTGCCAGCAGTTTTAACGGACAGGGTTCACCCCTCCACTTT. Encoded protein: CASSFNGQGSPLHF.

This clone showed up just once. The rearrangement joins TRBV5-1 to TRBJ2-3, with D unclear. Germline lookup yields CDR1 SGHRS and CDR2 YFSETQ. The CDR3 has 15 residues. Trimming stripped 1 base from V and 7 bases from J, with 16 bases between. The CDR3 coding sequence is TGCGCCAGCAGCTTGTCTGCGGTAAACCCCCATACGCAGTATTTT. It codes for CASSLSAVNPHTQYF.

This clone was seen only once. In nucleotides, the CDR3 is TGCGCCAGCAGTCCGACTCCGACAGGGTTGAATTCACCCCTCCACTTT. It is translated as CASSPTPTGLNSPLHF. The V gene is TRBV23-1, the J gene TRBJ1-6, with 7 bases that match TRBD1. TRBV23-1 is noted as an ORF with a role that remains uncertain. CDR3 size: 16 residues. Germline trimming cut 4 bases from V and 7 bases from J; bases unmatched to any gene: 10.

The V call is TRBV19, the J call TRBJ1-1; TRBD1 matches 8 bases. Germline trimming cut 3 bases from V and 4 bases from J; bases unmatched to any gene: 4. Germline lookup yields CDR1 LNHDA and CDR2 SQIVND (reference sequence). The CDR3 length is 14 residues. CDR3: CASSIGQGATEAFF. The CDR3 bases are TGTGCCAGTAGTATTGGTCAGGGGGCCACTGAAGCTTTCTTT.